Below are 19 T cell receptor beta chains sequenced from a single sample in a study of cytomegalovirus exposure and HLA in healthy donors. PCR used 60 Vbeta primers and 13 Jbeta primers. Some clones are missing from TCRdb's copy, which holds only in-frame ones; the method was immunoSEQ multiplex PCR. The data contain approximately 100,000 clones, 85% to 90% of them singletons. The specimen was PBMCs. These receptors were taken from a man aged 25 to 45 in good health and CMV-seronegative.

This chain links TRBV30 with TRBJ2-2; no clear D. The V gene's germline CDR1 is GTSNPN and CDR2 SVGIG (reference sequence). CDR3 size: 14 residues. Deletions cut 1 base from V and 5 bases from J, with 11 bases between. CDR3 DNA: TGTGCCTGGAGTGACAATAAGGAGACCGGGGAGCTGTTTTTT. It specifies CAWSDNKETGELFF.

The V gene is TRBV10-3, the J gene TRBJ2-7, with 10 positions matching TRBD1. Trimming at V came to 7 bases and at J to 7 bases, leaving 10 bases not matched to a gene. The CDR3 has 14 residues. CDR1 is ENHRY and CDR2 is SYGVKD in the germline V gene. CDR3 coding DNA: TGTGCCATCAACCCGGGACAGGGGCAACGGGAGCAGTACTTC. Its translation: CAINPGQGQREQYF.

The chain couples TRBV9 to TRBJ2-7, with 7 bases identical to TRBD2. V was clipped by 0 bases and J by 4 bases; unmatched bases: 4. The CDR3 sequence is 14 residues long. Germline assignment: CDR1 SGDLS and CDR2 YYNGEE. The CDR3 DNA reads as TGTGCCAGCAGCGTAGATCTAGCGGAGTACGAGCAGTACTTC. Protein sequence: CASSVDLAEYEQYF.

V is TRBV25-1 and J is TRBJ2-7; D is ambiguous. This CDR3 comprises 13 residues. The V end was cut by 2 bases, the J end by 2 bases, with 7 bases between. Germline loops: CDR1 MGHDK, CDR2 SYGVNS. The CDR3 reads CASSEGEPYEQYF. The CDR3 coding sequence is TGTGCCAGCAGTGAAGGTGAGCCCTACGAGCAGTACTTC.

This chain uses TRBV28 with TRBJ2-7; a weak D match, TRBD2 (5 bases). The germline CDR1 and CDR2 sequences are MDHEN and SYDVKM. The CDR3 loop spans 13 amino acids. V lost 7 bases and J lost 5, with 15 bases in between. For the CDR3, the DNA is TGTGCCAGCACCCTTGGGCAGAGGGACGAGCAGTACTTC. It yields the protein CASTLGQRDEQYF.

The chain joins TRBV29-1 to TRBJ2-3; 9 positions match TRBD1. The J segment lost 7 bases and the V segment lost 6 bases, leaving 8 bases of the junction unmatched. Looked up from germline, CDR1 is SQVTM and CDR2 is ANQGSEA. This CDR3 spans 13 amino acids. The CDR3 DNA reads TGCAGCGTACCGGGACAGGGATTAAATACGCAGTATTTT. Residues: CSVPGQGLNTQYF.

This clone was seen a few times. V usage is TRBV7-9 and J usage is TRBJ1-2; D ambiguous. The CDR3 covers 15 residues. The germline gives CDR1 SEHNR, CDR2 FQNEAQ (reference sequence). V dropped 3 bases and J dropped 2 bases, with 13 bases sitting between them. CDR3 sequence reads: CASSFGSASNYGYTF. In DNA form, the CDR3 reads TGTGCCAGCAGCTTCGGTTCAGCGAGCAACTATGGCTACACCTTC.

This clone was found a few times. The chain combines TRBV6-1 with TRBJ2-6; tentative D call: TRBD1 (5 bases). The CDR3 runs to 15 residues. CDR1 MNHNS and CDR2 SASEGT come from the germline V gene. V dropped 5 bases and J dropped 2 bases, with 10 bases sitting between them. The CDR3 here is CASSSLGPGANVLTF. CDR3 nucleotides: TGTGCCAGCAGTTCTTTGGGGCCTGGGGCCAACGTCCTGACTTTC.

The chain links TRBV21-1 to TRBJ1-2; TRBD1, as called in the table, went unchecked against the DNA. TRBV21-1 is deemed a pseudogene. The CDR3 covers 14 residues. The CDR3 reads CASSKVFRLQGYTF. Here the CDR3 DNA reads TGTGCCAGCAGCAAAGTCTTCAGGTTACAGGGCTACACCTTC.

The chain uses TRBV6-1 and TRBJ2-2; D possibly corresponds to TRBD1 (6 bases). Germline V gene data show CDR1 as MNHNS and CDR2 as SASEGT. V was shortened by 2 bases and J by 0 bases, with 19 bases between the two germline ends. The CDR3 sequence is 19 residues long. CDR3 amino acids: CASSEYQGTTLANTGELFF. The CDR3 DNA reads TGTGCCAGCAGTGAATATCAGGGGACAACCTTGGCGAACACCGGGGAGCTGTTTTTT.

The V and J genes are TRBV10-3 and TRBJ2-7, with 7 bases that match TRBD2. Germline assignment: CDR1 ENHRY and CDR2 SYGVKD. Trimming cost V 6 bases and J 0 bases; bases outside gene matches: 5. The CDR3 spans 14 residues. The CDR3 region has the DNA TGTGCCATCAGGACTAGCTCGAGCTCCTACGAGCAGTACTTC. Residues: CAIRTSSSSYEQYF.

The chain links TRBV6-5 to TRBJ2-2; 9 bases agree with TRBD1. V lost 6 bases to trimming and J lost 5 bases; unmatched junction nucleotides: 7. The CDR3 is 15 amino acids. Germline CDR1 MNHEY, CDR2 SVGAGI. The CDR3 region is CASRIQGATTGELFF. For the CDR3, the DNA is TGTGCCAGCAGAATACAGGGGGCTACAACCGGGGAGCTGTTTTTT.

The chain is built from TRBV14 and TRBJ1-2, with a tentative D call TRBD1 (5 bases). CDR1 and CDR2 from the germline V gene are SGHDN and FVKESK. The germline V and J ends were trimmed by 4 bases and 4 bases, with 16 bases remaining between them. The CDR3 sequence is 15 residues long. Written as DNA, the CDR3 is TGTGCCAGCAGCCGATTACCAGGGCCCATCTATGGCTACACCTTC. It encodes CASSRLPGPIYGYTF.

V gene TRBV28 combines with J gene TRBJ2-7, with 8 nucleotides matching TRBD2. The CDR3 runs 15 residues. Germline V gives CDR1 MDHEN, CDR2 SYDVKM. Germline trimming cut 11 bases from V and 0 bases from J; bases unmatched to any gene: 12. CDR3 DNA sequence: TGTGCCTGTCGGGGGGGGGAACTCAGCTCCTACGAGCAGTACTTC. Residues: CACRGGELSSYEQYF.

The V and J genes are TRBV27 and TRBJ2-1; 13 bases are a match to TRBD2. The germline V gene has CDR1 MNHEY and CDR2 SMNVEV (reference sequence). Trimming removed 4 bases from V and 8 bases from J; junction bases left unmatched: 8. The CDR3 extends over 16 amino acids. In DNA form, the CDR3 reads TGTGCCAGCAGTTATCAGTGGACTAGCGGGAGTTATGAGCAGTTCTTC. Protein sequence: CASSYQWTSGSYEQFF.

This rearrangement joins TRBV6-1 to TRBJ1-2; possible D gene TRBD1, 6 bases. This CDR3 has 12 residues. Per germline, CDR1 MNHNS and CDR2 SASEGT. With 9 bases removed from V and 7 bases from J, the gap between germline ends came to 15 bases. CDR3: CASSVTGFGYTF. CDR3 in DNA: TGTGCCAGTTCAGTTACAGGGTTTGGCTACACCTTC.

With respect to this clone: Other DNA sequences within the sample encode an identical CDR3. The chain is built from TRBV6-5 and TRBJ2-7; no definite D call. The CDR3 consists of 15 residues. Trimming took 0 bases from V and 0 from J, leaving 9 bases between them. The germline gives CDR1 MNHEY, CDR2 SVGAGI. CDR3 sequence: CASSYSTGGSYEQYF. The CDR3 DNA reads as TGTGCCAGCAGTTACTCGACCGGCGGCTCCTACGAGCAGTACTTC.

The rearrangement uses TRBV5-1 and TRBJ2-1, with D maybe TRBD2 (7 bases). Germline lookup yields CDR1 SGHRS and CDR2 YFSETQ. Trimming took off 3 bases at V and 5 bases at J, with 15 bases between the two ends. The CDR3 sequence is 15 residues long. The CDR3 spells CASSSTGRGDNEQFF. The CDR3 DNA reads TGCGCCAGCAGCTCAACAGGGAGGGGGGACAATGAGCAGTTCTTC.

The V gene is TRBV7-9, the J gene TRBJ2-1, with D possibly TRBD1 on 6 matching bases. Trimming removed 7 bases from V and 1 base from J, with 17 bases in between. Germline V lookup: CDR1 SEHNR, CDR2 FQNEAQ (reference sequence). The CDR3 totals 16 residues. CDR3 residues: CASNPGRTVSYNEQFF. The CDR3 region has the DNA TGTGCCAGCAATCCGGGACGGACAGTTTCCTACAATGAGCAGTTCTTC.